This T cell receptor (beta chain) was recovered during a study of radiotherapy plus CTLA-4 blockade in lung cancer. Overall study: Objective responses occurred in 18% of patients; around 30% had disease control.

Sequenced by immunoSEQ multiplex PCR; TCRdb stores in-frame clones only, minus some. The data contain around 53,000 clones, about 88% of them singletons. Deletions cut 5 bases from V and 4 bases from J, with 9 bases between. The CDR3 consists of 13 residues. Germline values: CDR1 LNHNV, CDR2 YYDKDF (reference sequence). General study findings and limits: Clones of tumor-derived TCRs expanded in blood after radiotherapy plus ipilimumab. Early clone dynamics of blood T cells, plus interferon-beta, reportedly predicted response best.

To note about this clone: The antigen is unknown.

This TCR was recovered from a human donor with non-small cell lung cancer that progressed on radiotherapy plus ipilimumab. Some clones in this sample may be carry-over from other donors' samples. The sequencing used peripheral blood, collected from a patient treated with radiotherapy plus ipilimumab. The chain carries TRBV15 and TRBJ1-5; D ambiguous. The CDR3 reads CATSARVNQPQHF. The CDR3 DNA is TGTGCCACCAGCGCTCGGGTTAATCAGCCCCAGCATTTT.